Shown below are 18 T cell receptor beta chains from a single sample sequenced in a study of cytomegalovirus exposure and HLA in healthy donors. The study ran its PCR with 60 Vbeta and 13 Jbeta primers. Measured with immunoSEQ multiplex PCR; TCRdb has only the in-frame clones, and not every one. The table shows over 100,000 clones, with less than 80% occurring only once. The sequenced sample consisted of PBMCs. These receptors all come from a middle-aged man in good health and CMV-seropositive.

For the CDR3, the DNA is TGTGCCAGCAGTTTACAAAGGACAGGGACCTACGAGCAGTACTTC. This encodes CASSLQRTGTYEQYF. This rearrangement joins TRBV28 to TRBJ2-7; 8 positions agree with TRBD1. Germline lookup yields CDR1 MDHEN and CDR2 SYDVKM. V was clipped by 2 bases and J by 2 bases; unmatched bases: 5. The CDR3 has 15 residues.

The chain links TRBV4-2 to TRBJ2-1, with 9 bases identical to TRBD2. The ends lost 4 bases at V and 0 bases at J; junction bases unmatched: 25. Germline V gives CDR1 LGHNA, CDR2 YNFKEQ. The CDR3 has 23 residues. The CDR3 reads CASSPRGGARPRNRDTSYNEQFF. The CDR3 region has the DNA TGTGCCAGCAGCCCTCGCGGGGGGGCGAGACCCAGGAACCGGGACACCTCCTACAATGAGCAGTTCTTC.

The chain has TRBV28 and TRBJ2-7, with D perhaps matching TRBD2 (6 bases). CDR3 length: 14 residues. Trimming took 7 bases from V and 0 from J, leaving 13 bases between them. CDR1 is MDHEN and CDR2 is SYDVKM in the germline V gene. Written as DNA, the CDR3 is TGTGCCAGCACACGAGGAGGGATCTCCTACGAGCAGTACTTC. Its translation is CASTRGGISYEQYF.

The chain links TRBV27 to TRBJ1-1; D gene unclear. CDR1 is MNHEY and CDR2 is SMNVEV in the germline V gene (reference sequence). Trimming shortened V by 4 bases and J by 4 bases, and 7 bases separated the two germline ends. The CDR3 covers 12 residues. The CDR3 sequence is CASSSPRTEAFF. CDR3 DNA sequence: TGTGCCAGCAGTTCCCCGCGCACTGAAGCTTTCTTT.

J is TRBJ1-5 and V is TRBV4-1; possibly TRBD1 for D (5 bases). Trimming cost V 0 bases and J 2 bases, with 17 bases left between them. Germline values: CDR1 MGHRA, CDR2 YSYEKL. The CDR3 runs to 18 residues. The CDR3 protein is CASSQDAFGGMGNQPQHF. CDR3 DNA sequence: TGCGCCAGCAGCCAAGATGCCTTCGGGGGTATGGGCAATCAGCCCCAGCATTTT.

The chain has TRBV7-2 and TRBJ1-5; 8 nucleotides agree with TRBD1. Germline V gives CDR1 SGHTA, CDR2 FQGNSA. The V gene end was trimmed by 3 bases and the J gene end by 2 bases; junction bases not matched to a gene: 0. There are 14 residues in the CDR3. This CDR3 reads CASSLGQGNQPQHF. The CDR3 coding sequence is TGTGCCAGCAGCTTGGGACAGGGCAATCAGCCCCAGCATTTT.

The chain employs TRBV13 and TRBJ2-5, with 8 bases matching TRBD1. The J call may be incorrect, as the DNA end agrees better with TRBJ2-7. The CDR3 sequence is 14 residues long. Looked up from germline, CDR1 is PRHDT and CDR2 is FYEKMQ (reference sequence). The CDR3 loop reads CASSPDRVGDEQYF. CDR3 DNA sequence: TGTGCCAGCAGCCCGGACAGGGTTGGGGACGAGCAGTACTTC.

The chain is built from TRBV5-5 and TRBJ1-1; D uncertain. Looked up from germline, CDR1 is SGHKS and CDR2 is YYEKEE (reference sequence). Trimming stripped 0 bases from V and 1 base from J, with 7 bases between. There are 14 residues in the CDR3. The CDR3 sequence: CASSLGGENTEAFF. The CDR3 DNA sequence: TGTGCCAGCAGCTTGGGGGGAGAGAACACTGAAGCTTTCTTT.

Comment on this clone: No DNA is shown, since the ends of the CDR3 on it are uncertain; the CDR3 is the one TCRdb lists. The V gene is TRBV5-6, the J gene TRBJ2-1; the table names TRBD2, a call not compared with the DNA. The CDR3 is 14 residues long, counting both termini. CDR1 SGHDT and CDR2 YYEEEE come from the germline V gene. The CDR3 loop is CASSRNVAGGSEFF.

V and J are TRBV19 and TRBJ2-7; perhaps TRBD2 as D (7 bases). Per the germline V gene, CDR1 is LNHDA and CDR2 is SQIVND (reference sequence). There are 14 residues in the CDR3. Trimming shortened V by 6 bases and J by 2 bases, and 14 bases separated the two germline ends. The CDR3 DNA sequence: TGTGCCAGTAGCACCGCGGGGGCGACCTACGAGCAGTACTTC. This encodes CASSTAGATYEQYF.

This clone was picked up a small number of times. This sequence joins TRBV2 and TRBJ2-2; TRBD2 agrees at 8 bases. Germline values: CDR1 SNHLY, CDR2 FYNNEI. CDR3 length equals 18 residues. Trimming cost V 2 bases and J 4 bases; bases outside gene matches: 12. The CDR3 DNA sequence: TGTGCCAGCAGTGAAACCCGGGGGGGGCAGGGTGGCACCGGGGAGCTGTTTTTT. Translating gives CASSETRGGQGGTGELFF.

This chain links TRBV27 with TRBJ1-2, with 8 bases matching TRBD1. Germline trimming cut 6 bases from V and 8 bases from J; bases unmatched to any gene: 11. The CDR3 runs to 14 residues. Germline V gene sequence: CDR1 MNHEY, CDR2 SMNVEV (reference sequence). The CDR3: CASSLSRTGGGYTF. CDR3 DNA: TGTGCCAGCAGCCTATCTCGAACAGGGGGAGGCTACACCTTC.

This clone came up a few times. The genes are TRBV5-1 and TRBJ2-2; 7 nucleotides align to TRBD2. V gave up 2 bases and J gave up 7 bases; unmatched junction bases: 8. Germline V gives CDR1 SGHRS, CDR2 YFSETQ. The CDR3 spans 15 residues. The CDR3 protein is CASSFRGSVSGELFF. The CDR3 region has the DNA TGCGCCAGCAGCTTTCGCGGGAGTGTAAGCGGGGAGCTGTTTTTT.

There are a few counts of this clone. The rearrangement links TRBV27 to TRBJ2-7; TRBD2 agrees at 7 bases. Germline loops: CDR1 MNHEY, CDR2 SMNVEV (reference sequence). Unmatched junction bases numbered 8, after V lost 6 bases and J lost 0 bases. This CDR3 comprises 15 residues. The CDR3 loop is CASRRQRESSYEQYF. The CDR3 region has the DNA TGTGCCAGCAGGAGACAGCGGGAAAGCTCCTACGAGCAGTACTTC.

J is TRBJ2-1 and V is TRBV2; tentatively, D is TRBD2 (5 bases). Looked up from germline, CDR1 is SNHLY and CDR2 is FYNNEI. Trimming left V 7 bases short and J 3 bases short, with 28 bases between. The CDR3 spans 19 residues. The CDR3: CASIGQVSQSGRGYNEQFF. The CDR3 DNA reads TGTGCCAGCATAGGCCAGGTGTCACAGAGCGGACGGGGCTACAATGAGCAGTTCTTC.

The chain has TRBV7-9 and TRBJ2-5, with 10 bases aligning to TRBD1. J gave up 1 base and V 4 bases, and 3 bases lay outside the gene matches. The CDR3 runs 15 residues. From germline, CDR1 is SEHNR and CDR2 FQNEAQ (reference sequence). The CDR3 loop reads CASSSGTGAQETQYF. CDR3 in DNA: TGTGCCAGCAGCTCCGGGACAGGGGCCCAAGAGACCCAGTACTTC.

This clone showed up just a few times. The V call is TRBV29-1, the J call TRBJ1-2; D unresolved. The CDR3 has 12 amino acids. The germline V gene has CDR1 SQVTM and CDR2 ANQGSEA. The CDR3 DNA reads TGCACCTCCGGGGATGGGGACTATGGCTACACCTTC. Its translation: CTSGDGDYGYTF.

This chain joins TRBV19 and TRBJ1-2, with 10 bases fitting TRBD1. CDR3 length: 16 residues. Germline CDR1 reads LNHDA; CDR2 reads SQIVND (reference sequence). The J segment lost 2 bases and the V segment lost 5 bases, leaving 8 bases of the junction unmatched. The CDR3: CASSSTGTGANYGYTF. The DNA of the CDR3 is TGTGCCAGTAGTTCCACCGGGACAGGGGCCAACTATGGCTACACCTTC. Together with reference TRBV19 and TRBJ1-2, the CDR3 gives the full variable domain: DGGITQSPKYLFRKEGQNVTLSCEQNLNHDAMYWYRQDPGQGLRLIYYSQIVNDFQKGDIAEGYSVSREKKESFPLTVTSAQKNPTAFYLCASSSTGTGANYGYTFGSGTRLTVV.